These 24 T cell receptor beta chains were all obtained from the same sample, sequenced in a study of shared clonotypes between healthy human individuals. Some clones are missing from TCRdb's copy, which holds only in-frame ones; the method was immunoSEQ multiplex PCR. The sample includes 400,000 to 600,000 clones, roughly 85% of them seen just once. Sequencing input: PBMCs. Receptor source: a woman between 40 and 55 years old in good health. Some clones in this sample may be carry-over from other donors' samples.

The chain uses TRBV15 and TRBJ2-2; no firm D call. Germline V lookup: CDR1 LNHNV, CDR2 YYDKDF (reference sequence). This CDR3 has 11 residues. Trimming took off 4 bases at V and 10 bases at J, with 7 bases between the two ends. The CDR3 loop is CATSKHEELFF. As DNA, the CDR3 is TGTGCCACCAGCAAACACGAGGAGCTGTTTTTT. Supplemented by reference TRBV15 and TRBJ2-2, the full variable domain reads DAMVIQNPRYQVTQFGKPVTLSCSQTLNHNVMYWYQQKSSQAPKLLFHYYDKDFNNEADTPDNFQSRRPNTSFCFLDIRSPGLGDTAMYLCATSKHEELFFGEGSRLTVL.

The chain links TRBV7-8 to TRBJ1-4; 7 nucleotides match TRBD1. The germline V gene encodes CDR1 SGHVS and CDR2 FQNEAQ. The CDR3 length is 14 residues. V shed 5 bases, J shed 6 bases, and the junction held 6 bases outside the gene matches. CDR3 protein: CASSPTGVDEKLFF. The CDR3 DNA is TGTGCCAGCAGCCCTACAGGGGTGGATGAAAAACTGTTTTTT.

On this clone: Distinct nucleotide sequences in the sample also encode this CDR3. This chain links TRBV5-6 with TRBJ2-7; the D call may be TRBD1 or TRBD2 (6 bases each). V lost 0 bases and J 6 bases, leaving 7 bases between the germline ends. This CDR3 comprises 12 residues. Germline loops: CDR1 SGHDT, CDR2 YYEEEE. The CDR3 protein is CASSLGGAEQYF. In nucleotides, the CDR3 is TGTGCCAGCAGCTTGGGGGGGGCCGAGCAGTACTTC.

The V and J genes are TRBV21-1 and TRBJ2-7. TRBV21-1 is recorded as a pseudogene. The CDR3 has 15 residues. The DNA for the CDR3 is TGTGCCAGCAGCAAATATCGAGGGGTTGGCTACGAGCAGTACTTC. Translating it yields CASSKYRGVGYEQYF.

The chain joins TRBV6-5 to TRBJ2-3; 7 nucleotides align to TRBD2. V lost 4 bases, J lost 2 bases, and 6 bases stayed unmatched. CDR3 length equals 15 residues. In germline, CDR1 is MNHEY, CDR2 SVGAGI. The CDR3 bases are TGTGCCAGCAGTTTTGGAGGGAGGGACACAGATACGCAGTATTTT. Translation gives CASSFGGRDTDTQYF.

The V call is TRBV28, the J call TRBJ2-1, with TRBD1 as a possible D gene (5 bases). Per the germline V gene, CDR1 is MDHEN and CDR2 is SYDVKM. The CDR3 is 15 residues long. V lost 5 bases to trimming and J lost 10 bases, with 21 bases between them. This CDR3 reads CASSPPRASVGEQFF. CDR3 sequence (DNA): TGTGCCAGCAGTCCCCCCAGGGCCTCCGTGGGCGAGCAGTTCTTC.

V and J are TRBV7-6 and TRBJ2-2; TRBD1 is a possible D gene (6 bases). There are 15 residues in the CDR3. V was trimmed by 0 bases and J by 2 bases, leaving 7 bases between them. The germline V gene has CDR1 SGHVS and CDR2 FNYEAQ. The CDR3 protein is CASSLAGGNTGELFF. CDR3 sequence (DNA): TGTGCCAGCAGCTTAGCAGGGGGTAACACCGGGGAGCTGTTTTTT.

The table lists this clone with a few counts. This chain links TRBV6-1 with TRBJ1-1; possibly TRBD1 for D (5 bases). The V end was cut by 8 bases, the J end by 1 base, with 11 bases between. Germline CDR1 MNHNS, CDR2 SASEGT. This CDR3 comprises 13 residues. The CDR3: CASGYGGNTEAFF. CDR3 bases: TGTGCCAGCGGCTACGGGGGGAACACTGAAGCTTTCTTT.

This chain links TRBV7-9 with TRBJ2-1; 10 bases are shared with TRBD1. The CDR3 has 15 amino acids. V dropped 4 bases and J dropped 2; count of bases not matched to a gene: 2. Germline V CDR1 and CDR2: SEHNR, FQNEAQ (reference sequence). The CDR3 nucleotides read TGTGCCAGCAGCTACGGACAGGGGGCCTACAATGAGCAGTTCTTC. It translates to CASSYGQGAYNEQFF.

This chain links TRBV18 with TRBJ1-3, with D uncertain. Germline V gene data show CDR1 as KGHSH and CDR2 as LQKENI. The V end was cut by 3 bases, the J end by 3 bases, with 6 bases between. The CDR3 length is 13 residues. The CDR3 coding sequence is TGTGCCAGCTCACCGGCAGGTGGAAACACCATATATTTT. It specifies CASSPAGGNTIYF.

The chain has TRBV6-1 and TRBJ2-1, with 8 bases identical to TRBD1. The CDR3 is 15 amino acids. V gave up 6 bases and J gave up 5 bases; unmatched junction bases: 9. Germline V CDR1 and CDR2: MNHNS, SASEGT. In DNA, the CDR3 is TGTGCCAGCAGATCAGGGACAGGCAGAAACAATGAGCAGTTCTTC. Amino acids: CASRSGTGRNNEQFF.

A word on this clone: A far larger clone is off by one base, so a read error is likely. The same CDR3 can be traced to other DNA sequences in this sample. V gene TRBV14 combines with J gene TRBJ1-1; D not resolved. This CDR3 is built from 13 residues. V gave up 3 bases and J gave up 0 bases, with 5 bases separating them. Germline V gene sequence: CDR1 SGHDN, CDR2 FVKESK. In DNA form, the CDR3 reads TGTGCCAGCAGCCAGGGGATGAACACTGAAGCTTTCTTT. Translation: CASSQGMNTEAFF.

V and J are TRBV4-1 and TRBJ2-2; TRBD2 is a possible D gene (6 bases). CDR3 length: 16 residues. V was cut by 2 bases and J by 6 bases, with 16 bases left in between. CDR1 is MGHRA, CDR2 YSYEKL, per germline. The CDR3 DNA is TGCGCCAGCAGCCAACAGGGACTCCCGACGGCCGGGGAGCTGTTTTTT. Its protein is CASSQQGLPTAGELFF.

The V and J genes are TRBV19 and TRBJ1-2; TRBD1 aligns across 9 bases. Germline V lookup: CDR1 LNHDA, CDR2 SQIVND (reference sequence). The CDR3 is 15 residues long. The junction had 8 bases not matched to a gene; V was cut back by 4 bases and J by 5 bases. This CDR3 is CASSRRTGQGYGYTF. CDR3 in DNA: TGTGCCAGTAGTAGAAGGACAGGACAGGGGTATGGCTACACCTTC.

The chain joins TRBV29-1 to TRBJ2-5, with D tentatively TRBD1 (6 bases). V was clipped by 4 bases and J by 12 bases, with 15 bases between them. Germline CDR1 SQVTM, CDR2 ANQGSEA. This CDR3 contains 11 residues. Written as DNA, the CDR3 is TGCAGCGTTGTACAGGGCAATAGGAAGTACTTC. Translated, it gives CSVVQGNRKYF.

This clone has just a few counts. This chain links TRBV7-3 with TRBJ2-4; D is possibly TRBD2 (6 bases). V lost 5 bases, J lost 8 bases, and 19 bases lay in between. CDR1 and CDR2 from the germline V gene are SGHTA and FQGTGA. The CDR3 loop spans 15 amino acids. CDR3 sequence reads: CASSRGLAQVDIQYF. CDR3 nucleotides: TGTGCCAGCAGCCGGGGACTGGCCCAGGTTGACATTCAGTACTTC.

Comment on this clone: A read error likely explains this, since a far larger clone differs by one base. V is TRBV29-1 and J is TRBJ1-2; D is ambiguous. This CDR3 has 12 residues. The ends were cut back, 0 bases at V and 4 bases at J, with 6 bases in the middle. The germline CDR1 and CDR2 sequences are SQVTM and ANQGSEA. Here the CDR3 reads CSVEDHSYGYTF. CDR3 bases: TGCAGCGTTGAAGACCATAGCTATGGCTACACCTTC.

This clone has a handful of counts. This sample also contains other DNA sequences that code for the same CDR3. The CDR3, as DNA: TGTGCCAGCAGCCCACGATACGAGCAGTACTTC. This gives the protein CASSPRYEQYF. The chain is built from TRBV6-1 and TRBJ2-7; D remains ambiguous. This CDR3 has 11 residues. The V end lost 6 bases, the J end lost 4 bases, and 7 bases lay between the germline ends. The germline V gene has CDR1 MNHNS and CDR2 SASEGT.

V is TRBV5-1 and J is TRBJ2-2; D is unresolved. Germline CDR1 reads SGHRS; CDR2 reads YFSETQ. CDR3 length equals 16 residues. V was shortened by 1 base and J by 0 bases, with 10 bases between the two germline ends. The CDR3 DNA follows: TGCGCCAGCAGCTTGTTGAACCCCGCGAACACCGGGGAGCTGTTTTTT. It encodes CASSLLNPANTGELFF.

The rearrangement links TRBV6-6 to TRBJ2-3; D remains unclear. V dropped 6 bases and J dropped 6 bases, with 10 bases sitting between them. CDR1 MNHNY and CDR2 SVGAGI come from the germline V gene (reference sequence). This CDR3 region has 12 residues. Here the CDR3 DNA reads TGTGCCAGCAGCCTCTTGGTGGATACGCAGTATTTT. Translating gives CASSLLVDTQYF.

The chain joins TRBV18 to TRBJ2-3; no firm D call. CDR1 and CDR2 from the germline V gene are KGHSH and LQKENI. There are 16 residues in the CDR3. Between the trimmed V and J ends, which lost 3 bases and 1 base, there was a span of 14 bases. CDR3 region: CASSPMAIHRTDTQYF. CDR3 in DNA: TGTGCCAGCTCACCCATGGCAATCCATCGCACAGATACGCAGTATTTT.

In this sample, this clone turned up once. This sequence joins TRBV7-8 and TRBJ1-4; TRBD1 agrees at 9 bases. The CDR3 runs to 16 residues. Trimming took 5 bases from V and 2 from J; bases not matched to a gene: 6. CDR1 is SGHVS, CDR2 FQNEAQ, per germline. CDR3 DNA: TGTGCCAGCAGCGAGGGACAGGGTTGGACTAATGAAAAACTGTTTTTT. This encodes CASSEGQGWTNEKLFF.

This clone was counted only a few times. The chain combines TRBV5-1 with TRBJ2-5; 16 bases fit TRBD2. The CDR3 consists of 17 residues. The V gene's germline CDR1 is SGHRS and CDR2 YFSETQ. The V and J ends lost 4 bases and 5 bases, in that order; junction bases with no gene match: 8. The CDR3 sequence: CASSPGTSGRAGETQYF. Here the CDR3 DNA reads TGCGCCAGCAGCCCCGGGACTAGCGGGAGGGCCGGGGAGACCCAGTACTTC.

A remark on this clone: A much more abundant neighbour one base away suggests this may be a read error. The chain combines TRBV6-5 with TRBJ2-1; 9 bases fit TRBD2. Germline V gene lookup returns CDR1 MNHEY and CDR2 SVGAGI. The CDR3 totals 14 residues. The ends lost 4 bases at V and 4 bases at J; junction bases unmatched: 2. The CDR3 is CASSFSGRYNEQFF. The DNA for the CDR3 is TGTGCCAGCAGTTTTAGCGGGAGATACAATGAGCAGTTCTTC.